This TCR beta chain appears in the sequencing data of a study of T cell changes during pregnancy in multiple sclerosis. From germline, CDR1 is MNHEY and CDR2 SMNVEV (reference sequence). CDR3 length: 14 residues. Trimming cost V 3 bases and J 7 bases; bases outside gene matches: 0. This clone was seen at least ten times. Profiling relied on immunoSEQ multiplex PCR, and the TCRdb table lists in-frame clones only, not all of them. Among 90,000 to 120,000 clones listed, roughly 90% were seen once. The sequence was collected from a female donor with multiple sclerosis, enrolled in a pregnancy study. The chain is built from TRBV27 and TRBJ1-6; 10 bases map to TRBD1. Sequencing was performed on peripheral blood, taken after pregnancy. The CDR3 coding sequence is TGTGCCAGCAGTTTGGGACAGGGGAATTCACCCCTCCACTTT. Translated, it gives CASSLGQGNSPLHF.